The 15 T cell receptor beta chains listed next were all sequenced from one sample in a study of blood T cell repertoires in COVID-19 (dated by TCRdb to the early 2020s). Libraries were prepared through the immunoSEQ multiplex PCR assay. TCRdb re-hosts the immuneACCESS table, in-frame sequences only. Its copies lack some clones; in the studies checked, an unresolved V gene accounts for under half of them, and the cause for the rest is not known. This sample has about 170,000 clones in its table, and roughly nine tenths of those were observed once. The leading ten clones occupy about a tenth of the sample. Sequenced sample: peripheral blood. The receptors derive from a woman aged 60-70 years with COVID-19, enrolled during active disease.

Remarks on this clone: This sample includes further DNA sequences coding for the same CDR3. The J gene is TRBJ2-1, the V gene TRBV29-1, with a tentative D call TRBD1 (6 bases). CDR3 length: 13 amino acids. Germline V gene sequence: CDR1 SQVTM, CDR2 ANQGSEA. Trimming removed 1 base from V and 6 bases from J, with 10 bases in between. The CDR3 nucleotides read TGCAGCGTTGAAGGCCAGGGGAGCAATGAGCAGTTCTTC. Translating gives CSVEGQGSNEQFF.

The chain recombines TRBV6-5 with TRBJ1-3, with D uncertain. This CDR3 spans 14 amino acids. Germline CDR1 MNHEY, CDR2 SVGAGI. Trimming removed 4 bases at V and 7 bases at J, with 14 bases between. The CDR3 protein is CASSSLSLGNTIYF. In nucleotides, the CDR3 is TGTGCCAGCAGTTCTCTTTCCCTCGGGAACACCATATATTTT.

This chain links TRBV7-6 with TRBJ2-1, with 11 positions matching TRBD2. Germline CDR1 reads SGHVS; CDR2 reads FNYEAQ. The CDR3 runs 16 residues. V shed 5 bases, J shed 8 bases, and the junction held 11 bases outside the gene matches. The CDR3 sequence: CASSASLAGGPDEQFF. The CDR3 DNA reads TGTGCCAGCAGCGCCAGTCTAGCGGGAGGACCAGATGAGCAGTTCTTC.

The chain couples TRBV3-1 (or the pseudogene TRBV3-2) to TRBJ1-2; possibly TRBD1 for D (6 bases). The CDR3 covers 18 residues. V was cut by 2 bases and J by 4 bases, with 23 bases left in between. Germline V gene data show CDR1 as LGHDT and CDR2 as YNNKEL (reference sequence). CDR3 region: CASSQNRVRNRGRYGYTF. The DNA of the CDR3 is TGTGCCAGCAGCCAAAACAGGGTCAGGAATAGGGGCCGCTATGGCTACACCTTC.

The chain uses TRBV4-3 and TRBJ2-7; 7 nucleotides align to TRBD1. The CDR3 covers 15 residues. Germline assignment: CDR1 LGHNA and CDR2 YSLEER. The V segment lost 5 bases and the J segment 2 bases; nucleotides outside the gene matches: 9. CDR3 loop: CASSGRQGATYEQYF. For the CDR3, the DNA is TGCGCCAGCAGCGGGAGACAGGGCGCTACCTACGAGCAGTACTTC.

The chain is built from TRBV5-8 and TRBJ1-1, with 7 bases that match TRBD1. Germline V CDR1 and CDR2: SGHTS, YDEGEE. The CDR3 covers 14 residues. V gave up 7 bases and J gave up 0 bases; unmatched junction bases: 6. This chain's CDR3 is CASLLGQLNTEAFF. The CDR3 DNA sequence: TGTGCCAGCCTCTTGGGACAGTTGAACACTGAAGCTTTCTTT.

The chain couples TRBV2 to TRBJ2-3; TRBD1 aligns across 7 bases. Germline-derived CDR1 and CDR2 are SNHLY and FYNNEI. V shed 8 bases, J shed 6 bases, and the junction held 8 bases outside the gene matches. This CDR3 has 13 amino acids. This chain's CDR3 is CASSGEGADTQYF. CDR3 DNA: TGTGCCAGCTCAGGTGAGGGGGCCGATACGCAGTATTTT.

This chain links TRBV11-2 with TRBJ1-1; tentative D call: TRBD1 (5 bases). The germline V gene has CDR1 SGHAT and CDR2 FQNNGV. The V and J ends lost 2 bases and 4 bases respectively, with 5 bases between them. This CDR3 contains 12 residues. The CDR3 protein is CASSLTGTEAFF. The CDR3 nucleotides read TGTGCCAGCAGCTTAACAGGCACTGAAGCTTTCTTT.

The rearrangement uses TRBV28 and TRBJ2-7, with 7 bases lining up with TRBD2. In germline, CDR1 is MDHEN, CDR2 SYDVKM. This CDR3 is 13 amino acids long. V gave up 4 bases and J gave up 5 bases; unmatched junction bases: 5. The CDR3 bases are TGTGCCAGCAGTTCGGGGGGTTGGGACGAGCAGTACTTC. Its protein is CASSSGGWDEQYF.

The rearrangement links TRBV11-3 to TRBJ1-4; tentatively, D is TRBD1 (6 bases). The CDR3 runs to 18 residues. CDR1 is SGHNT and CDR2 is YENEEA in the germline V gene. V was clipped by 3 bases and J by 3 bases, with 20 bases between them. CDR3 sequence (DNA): TGTGCCAGCAGCTTCGAGGGGACACAGGTTGAGGCTAATGAAAAACTGTTTTTT. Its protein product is CASSFEGTQVEANEKLFF.

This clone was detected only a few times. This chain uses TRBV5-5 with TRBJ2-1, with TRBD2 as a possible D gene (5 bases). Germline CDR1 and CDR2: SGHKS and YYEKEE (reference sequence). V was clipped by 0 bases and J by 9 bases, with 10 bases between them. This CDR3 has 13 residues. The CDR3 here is CASSLGLTIEQFF. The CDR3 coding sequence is TGTGCCAGCAGCTTGGGACTAACTATTGAGCAGTTCTTC.

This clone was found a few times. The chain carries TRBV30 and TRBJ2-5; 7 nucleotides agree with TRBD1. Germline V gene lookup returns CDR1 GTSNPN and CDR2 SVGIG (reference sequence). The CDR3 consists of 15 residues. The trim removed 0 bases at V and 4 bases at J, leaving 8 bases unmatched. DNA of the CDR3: TGTGCCTGGAGTGTTGAAGGGGGCGGGTTAGAGACCCAGTACTTC. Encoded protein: CAWSVEGGGLETQYF. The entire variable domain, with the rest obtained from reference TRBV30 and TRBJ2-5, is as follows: SQTIHQWPATLVQPVGSPLSLECTVEGTSNPNLYWYRQAAGRGLQLLFYSVGIGQISSEVPQNLSASRPQDRQFILSSKKLLLSDSGFYLCAWSVEGGGLETQYFGPGTRLLVL.

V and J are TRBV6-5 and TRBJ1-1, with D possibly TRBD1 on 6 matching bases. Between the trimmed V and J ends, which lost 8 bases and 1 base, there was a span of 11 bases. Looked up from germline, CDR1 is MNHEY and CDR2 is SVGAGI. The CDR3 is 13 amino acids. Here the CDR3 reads CASRRGTNTEAFF. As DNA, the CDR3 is TGTGCCAGCCGCAGGGGAACGAACACTGAAGCTTTCTTT.

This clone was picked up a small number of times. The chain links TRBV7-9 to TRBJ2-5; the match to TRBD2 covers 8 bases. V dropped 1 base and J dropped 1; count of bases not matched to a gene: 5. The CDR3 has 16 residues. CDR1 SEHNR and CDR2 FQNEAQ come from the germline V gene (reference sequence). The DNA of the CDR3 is TGTGCCAGCAGCTTAGTCGGTAGCGGGATCCAAGAGACCCAGTACTTC. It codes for CASSLVGSGIQETQYF.

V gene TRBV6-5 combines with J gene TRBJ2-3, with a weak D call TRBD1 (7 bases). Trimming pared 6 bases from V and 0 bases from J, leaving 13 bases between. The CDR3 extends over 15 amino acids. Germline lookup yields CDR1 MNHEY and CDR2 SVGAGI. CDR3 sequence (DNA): TGTGCCAGCAGCCGCGGGACAGATAGCACAGATACGCAGTATTTT. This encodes CASSRGTDSTDTQYF.